Listed here is a single T cell receptor (beta chain). The antigen is not known. The germline V and J ends were trimmed by 3 bases and 7 bases, with 11 bases remaining between them. Germline V gene data show CDR1 as SGDLS and CDR2 as YYNGEE. There are 13 residues in the CDR3. The record originates from a study of a mutant IDH1 vaccine in newly diagnosed glioma. Study results and caveats: The authors found pseudoprogression apparently unrelated to changes in top peripheral T cell clonotypes.

The repertoire was sequenced with immunoSEQ multiplex PCR; TCRdb's copy has only in-frame clones and lacks some. The sample shows 50,000 to 85,000 clones, around 82% of them seen only once. Time point of the sample: week 23, last vaccination. The investigators gave 300 ug of mutant IDH1 20-mer peptide in each vaccine dose, together with topical imiquimod. Astrocytomas that were new, WHO grade 3 or 4, IDH1-mutant and ATRX-lost were present in the donors. The TCR sequence derives from a man younger than 35 with glioma. Source: PBMCs, taken from a glioma patient whose treatment included an IDH1 peptide vaccine. V gene TRBV9 combines with J gene TRBJ1-5; D not certain. CDR3 bases: TGTGCCAGCAGCGCGGGCGGAGGGCAGCCCCAGCATTTT. Translated, it gives CASSAGGGQPQHF.